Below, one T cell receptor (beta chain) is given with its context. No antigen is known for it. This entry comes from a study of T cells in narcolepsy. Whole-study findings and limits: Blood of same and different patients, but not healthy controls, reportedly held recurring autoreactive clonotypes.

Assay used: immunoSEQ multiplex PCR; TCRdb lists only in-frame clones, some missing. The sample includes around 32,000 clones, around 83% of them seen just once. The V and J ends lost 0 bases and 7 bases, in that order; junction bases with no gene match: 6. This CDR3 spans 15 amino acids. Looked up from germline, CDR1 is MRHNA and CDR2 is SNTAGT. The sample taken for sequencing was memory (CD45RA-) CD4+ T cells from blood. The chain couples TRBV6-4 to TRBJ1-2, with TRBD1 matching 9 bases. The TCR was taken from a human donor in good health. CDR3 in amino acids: CASSDSRDRDRGYTF. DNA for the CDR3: TGTGCCAGCAGTGACTCGCGGGACAGGGACCGTGGCTACACCTTC.